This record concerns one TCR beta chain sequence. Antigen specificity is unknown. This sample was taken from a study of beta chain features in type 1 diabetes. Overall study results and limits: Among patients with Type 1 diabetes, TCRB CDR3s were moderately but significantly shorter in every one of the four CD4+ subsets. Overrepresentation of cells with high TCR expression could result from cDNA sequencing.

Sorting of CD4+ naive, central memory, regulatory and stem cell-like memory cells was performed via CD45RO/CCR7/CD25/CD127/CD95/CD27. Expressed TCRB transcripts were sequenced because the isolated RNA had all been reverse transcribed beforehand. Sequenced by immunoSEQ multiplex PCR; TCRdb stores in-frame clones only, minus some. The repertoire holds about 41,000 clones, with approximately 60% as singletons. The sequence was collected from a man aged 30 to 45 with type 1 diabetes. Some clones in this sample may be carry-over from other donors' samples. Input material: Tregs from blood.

This CDR3 reads CASSLDRTNYGYTF. The CDR3 region has the DNA TGTGCCAGCAGCTTGGACAGGACCAACTATGGCTACACCTTC. The V gene is TRBV5-4, the J gene TRBJ1-2, with a weak D call TRBD1 (5 bases). CDR3 size: 14 residues. Trimming took off 0 bases at V and 2 bases at J, with 8 bases between the two ends. In germline, CDR1 is SGHNT, CDR2 YYREEE (reference sequence).